The next 7 T cell receptor beta chains were all read from a single sample in a study of T cell changes during pregnancy in multiple sclerosis. The repertoire was sequenced with immunoSEQ multiplex PCR; TCRdb's copy has only in-frame clones and lacks some. The sample has about 56,000 clones; 80% to 90% are singletons. Sequencing was done on a sample of peripheral blood from another person, used as feeder cells. These TCRs come from a human donor whose cells served as feeder cells for cultures in a pregnancy study.

The chain joins TRBV14 to TRBJ2-5, with D uncertain. The CDR3 has 12 amino acids. The V and J ends lost 4 bases and 5 bases respectively, with 8 bases between them. Germline loops: CDR1 SGHDN, CDR2 FVKESK. The CDR3 protein is CASSPARETQYF. DNA of the CDR3: TGTGCCAGCAGCCCCGCGCGGGAGACCCAGTACTTC.

The rearrangement joins TRBV2 to TRBJ2-5; no clear D. The germline V gene encodes CDR1 SNHLY and CDR2 FYNNEI. V gave up 4 bases and J gave up 4 bases, with 13 bases separating them. This CDR3 comprises 14 residues. This CDR3 is CASSVSNRGETQYF. The CDR3 DNA follows: TGTGCCAGCAGTGTCTCGAACAGAGGAGAGACCCAGTACTTC.

The V call is TRBV4-2, the J call TRBJ2-1; 11 bases are shared with TRBD2. Germline CDR1 reads LGHNA; CDR2 reads YNFKEQ. V gave up 0 bases and J gave up 6 bases; unmatched junction bases: 1. The CDR3 covers 15 residues. CDR3 sequence: CASSQDSGGANEQFF. The CDR3 DNA sequence: TGTGCCAGCAGCCAAGATAGCGGGGGGGCCAATGAGCAGTTCTTC.

The chain recombines TRBV4-3 with TRBJ1-2, with 9 positions matching TRBD1. There are 17 residues in the CDR3. The V and J ends lost 0 bases and 4 bases, in that order; junction bases with no gene match: 9. Germline loops: CDR1 LGHNA, CDR2 YSLEER. The CDR3 loop reads CASSQEVPGQGPYGYTF. The CDR3 coding sequence is TGCGCCAGCAGCCAAGAAGTCCCGGGACAGGGACCCTATGGCTACACCTTC.

This chain links TRBV7-2 with TRBJ2-3; 14 nucleotides agree with TRBD2. The V gene's germline CDR1 is SGHTA and CDR2 FQGNSA. The CDR3 runs 16 residues. Trimming took 5 bases from V and 5 from J; bases not matched to a gene: 6. CDR3 amino acids: CASSPTSGGAGDTQYF. CDR3 coding DNA: TGTGCCAGCAGCCCGACTAGCGGGGGGGCGGGAGATACGCAGTATTTT. Full variable domain (remainder filled in from reference TRBV7-2 and TRBJ2-3): GAGVSQSPSNKVTEKGKDVELRCDPISGHTALYWYRQSLGQGLEFLIYFQGNSAPDKSGLPSDRFSAERTGGSVSTLTIQRTQQEDSAVYLCASSPTSGGAGDTQYFGPGTRLTVL.

The rearrangement uses TRBV6-5 and TRBJ1-2; D unclear. The CDR3 has 15 residues. Germline assignment: CDR1 MNHEY and CDR2 SVGAGI. V was shortened by 2 bases and J by 4 bases, with 14 bases between the two germline ends. The CDR3 sequence is CASSYGRPSGYGYTF. The CDR3 DNA is TGTGCCAGCAGTTACGGGCGACCTTCGGGCTATGGCTACACCTTC.

The chain links TRBV5-8 to TRBJ1-6; TRBD1 matches 7 bases. V was clipped by 4 bases and J by 5 bases; unmatched bases: 12. The germline V gene encodes CDR1 SGHTS and CDR2 YDEGEE. CDR3 length: 17 amino acids. The CDR3 DNA is TGTGCCAGCAGCCCATCGGCCCGGGGGACAGATAATTCACCCCTCCACTTT. Its protein is CASSPSARGTDNSPLHF.